This TCR beta chain was captured by sequencing in a study of shared clonotypes between healthy human individuals. Clones were read by immunoSEQ multiplex PCR, and TCRdb kept only the in-frame ones, dropping some. The table records more than 450,000 clones, more than 65% of them present only once. All of the donors resided in Nashville, Tennessee, and each was a Caucasian adult. The TCR was taken from a middle-aged woman in good health. Some clones in this sample may be carry-over from other donors' samples. The sample was PBMCs.

The CDR3 is CASSTDRGTSGTYNEQFF. CDR3 DNA: TGTGCCAGCAGCACGGACAGGGGGACTAGCGGGACCTACAATGAGCAGTTCTTC. The rearrangement links TRBV7-8 to TRBJ2-1; 13 bases fit TRBD2. The CDR3 is 18 amino acids. J lost 2 bases, V lost 5 bases, and 9 bases had no gene match. In germline, CDR1 is SGHVS, CDR2 FQNEAQ.